The clone carrying this TCR beta chain has at least ten counts. Its antigen is as yet unknown. It was RNA transcripts that yielded the amplified TCR beta CDR3 regions. The study used the HTBI primer set for a first-round RT-PCR of the TCR CDR3. TCRdb analysed the multiplex PCR reads with MiXCR anew, one entry per CDR3 protein. The sample yields 500,000 to 800,000 distinct CDR3 sequences, approximately 15% seen once. The diagnoses drew upon clinical symptoms, serum thyroxine and TRAb, thyroid ultrasound and orbital computed tomography. CDR3 length equals 14 residues. V was cut by 6 bases and J by 6 bases, with 13 bases left in between. The germline V gene encodes CDR1 KGHDR and CDR2 SFDVKD. This sample stems from a study of T cells in Graves' hyperthyroidism and ophthalmopathy. Study-level results: Ophthalmopathy, as predicted by the model, came a median 6.5 months after the prediction. From stable hyperthyroidism, ophthalmopathy was set apart by a 13 V-J model. Most thyroid clonotypes that were expanded above 0.001 also turned up in blood.

The sequenced material came from blood. This sequence was found in a woman aged 50 to 60 with Graves' ophthalmopathy. J is TRBJ2-2 and V is TRBV24-1; D remains ambiguous. Here the CDR3 DNA reads TGTGCCACCAGTCGTTCCCTCGGGTCCGGGGAGCTGTTTTTT. Translation gives CATSRSLGSGELFF.